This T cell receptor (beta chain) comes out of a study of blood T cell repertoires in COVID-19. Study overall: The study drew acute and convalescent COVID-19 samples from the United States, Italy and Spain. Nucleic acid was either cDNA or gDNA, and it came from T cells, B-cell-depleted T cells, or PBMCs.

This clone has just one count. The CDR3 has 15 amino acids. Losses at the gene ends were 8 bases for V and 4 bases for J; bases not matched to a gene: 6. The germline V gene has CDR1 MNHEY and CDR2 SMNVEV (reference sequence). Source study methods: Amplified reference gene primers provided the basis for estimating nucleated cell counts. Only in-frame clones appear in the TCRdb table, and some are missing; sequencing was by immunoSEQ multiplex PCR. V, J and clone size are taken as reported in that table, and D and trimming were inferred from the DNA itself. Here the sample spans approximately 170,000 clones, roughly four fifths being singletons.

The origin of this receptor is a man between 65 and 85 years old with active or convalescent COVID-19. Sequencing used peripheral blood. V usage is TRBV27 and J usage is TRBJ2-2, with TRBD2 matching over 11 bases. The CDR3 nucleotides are TGTGCCAGCCTTAGCGGGAGGGCCAGCACCGGGGAGCTGTTTTTT. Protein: CASLSGRASTGELFF.